Shown below are 30 T cell receptor beta chains from a single sample sequenced in a study of cytomegalovirus exposure and HLA in healthy donors (dated by TCRdb to between 2016 and 2019). The library relied on the immunoSEQ multiplex PCR assay. In its TCRdb copy, this immuneACCESS table keeps in-frame sequences only and misses some clones. Where compared with another copy, unresolved V genes explain less than half of these, and the others have no known cause. Across this sample there are under 150,000 clones, with approximately 89% seen only once. The top ten constitute roughly 0.7% of the sample. The source material was PBMCs. The receptors originated from a man between 18 and 35 years old in good health and CMV-seronegative.

This clone was seen a single time. The chain couples TRBV2 to TRBJ2-2; TRBD2 matches 10 bases. Germline V gene lookup returns CDR1 SNHLY and CDR2 FYNNEI. V shed 6 bases and J 4 bases; nucleotides not matched to a gene: 5. The CDR3 is made up of 15 amino acids. The CDR3 nucleotides read TGTGCCAGCAGGGGGGGACTAGCGAGCACCGGGGAGCTGTTTTTT. Translation: CASRGGLASTGELFF.

The CDR3 DNA reads TGTGCCTGGACCCTGAATGAAAAACTGTTTTTT. Amino acids: CAWTLNEKLFF. The V call is TRBV30, the J call TRBJ1-4; D ambiguous. The length of the CDR3 is 11 residues. Germline V gives CDR1 GTSNPN, CDR2 SVGIG (reference sequence). Trimming stripped 4 bases from V and 5 bases from J, with 5 bases between.

This chain links TRBV27 with TRBJ1-4, with D perhaps matching TRBD1 (6 bases). From germline, CDR1 is MNHEY and CDR2 SMNVEV (reference sequence). V dropped 4 bases and J dropped 8 bases, with 17 bases sitting between them. The CDR3 sequence is 15 residues long. CDR3 bases: TGTGCCAGCAGTTCCGGCAGGGGATTGCGGGAAAAACTGTTTTTT. Protein sequence: CASSSGRGLREKLFF.

The gene calls are TRBV9 and TRBJ2-5; 7 bases map to TRBD2. Germline CDR1 reads SGDLS; CDR2 reads YYNGEE. The trim removed 0 bases at V and 1 base at J, leaving 3 bases unmatched. The CDR3 spans 15 residues. CDR3 DNA: TGTGCCAGCAGCGTAGTCCCTAGCGGCCAAGAGACCCAGTACTTC. The encoded protein is CASSVVPSGQETQYF.

The chain uses TRBV7-8 and TRBJ1-4; D is possibly TRBD1 (6 bases). CDR3 length: 17 amino acids. The V gene's germline CDR1 is SGHVS and CDR2 FQNEAQ. The V end was cut by 2 bases, the J end by 0 bases, with 13 bases between. The CDR3 loop is CASSLRTAVATNEKLFF. In nucleotides, the CDR3 is TGTGCCAGCAGCTTAAGGACAGCCGTTGCAACTAATGAAAAACTGTTTTTT. The full variable domain, with the rest looked up from reference TRBV7-8 and TRBJ1-4, is GAGVSQSPRYKVAKRGQDVALRCDPISGHVSLFWYQQALGQGPEFLTYFQNEAQLDKSGLPSDRFFAERPEGSVSTLKIQRTQQEDSAVYLCASSLRTAVATNEKLFFGSGTQLSVL.

V gene TRBV9 combines with J gene TRBJ2-7, with a tentative D call TRBD1 (5 bases). The V gene lost 4 bases and the J gene lost 2 bases, with 10 bases spanning the gap. This CDR3 spans 13 amino acids. The germline V gene has CDR1 SGDLS and CDR2 YYNGEE. This CDR3 is CASSPTATYEQYF. Written as DNA, the CDR3 is TGTGCCAGCAGCCCGACAGCCACCTACGAGCAGTACTTC. Full variable domain (remainder filled in from reference TRBV9 and TRBJ2-7): DSGVTQTPKHLITATGQRVTLRCSPRSGDLSVYWYQQSLDQGLQFLIQYYNGEERAKGNILERFSAQQFPDLHSELNLSSLELGDSALYFCASSPTATYEQYFGPGTRLTVT.

The chain couples TRBV6-1 to TRBJ1-5; 7 nucleotides line up with TRBD1. Germline V gene lookup returns CDR1 MNHNS and CDR2 SASEGT. V lost 4 bases and J lost 0; bases outside the gene matches: 15. There are 19 residues in the CDR3. For the CDR3, the DNA is TGTGCCAGCAGTGTCGGGACAGAGCCTCGATCCTATAGCAATCAGCCCCAGCATTTT. Protein: CASSVGTEPRSYSNQPQHF.

The rearrangement uses TRBV6-1 and TRBJ1-5; no definite D call. Germline V CDR1 and CDR2: MNHNS, SASEGT. The CDR3 loop spans 14 amino acids. V lost 0 bases, J lost 6 bases, and 9 bases lay in between. CDR3 amino acids: CASSEAAVTQPQHF. As DNA, the CDR3 is TGTGCCAGCAGTGAAGCGGCAGTTACTCAGCCCCAGCATTTT.

The chain employs TRBV7-3 and TRBJ2-1, with no clear D. Germline CDR1 SGHTA, CDR2 FQGTGA. The CDR3 length is 16 residues. The V and J ends lost 1 base and 0 bases respectively, with 10 bases between them. In nucleotides, the CDR3 is TGTGCCAGCAGCTTAAAAGTACCTAGCTCCTACAATGAGCAGTTCTTC. Protein product: CASSLKVPSSYNEQFF.

The CDR3 loop is CASSRAVFNYGYTF. CDR3 nucleotides: TGTGCCAGTAGCAGGGCAGTATTTAACTATGGCTACACCTTC. This chain uses TRBV19 with TRBJ1-2; weak D call: TRBD1 (5 bases). CDR1 LNHDA and CDR2 SQIVND come from the germline V gene (reference sequence). V lost 6 bases and J 1 base, leaving 12 bases between the germline ends. The CDR3 covers 14 residues.

The chain employs TRBV30 and TRBJ2-5; no firm D call. CDR3 length: 13 amino acids. Trimming took off 0 bases at V and 1 base at J, with 6 bases between the two ends. The germline V gene encodes CDR1 GTSNPN and CDR2 SVGIG (reference sequence). The CDR3 sequence is CAWSVHGQETQYF. DNA of the CDR3: TGTGCCTGGAGTGTACATGGCCAAGAGACCCAGTACTTC.

V is TRBV9 and J is TRBJ2-3; 7 positions agree with TRBD1. Trimming cost V 0 bases and J 2 bases; bases outside gene matches: 12. Germline V gene data show CDR1 as SGDLS and CDR2 as YYNGEE. The CDR3 spans 18 residues. The DNA of the CDR3 is TGTGCCAGCAGCGTAGTGTCGGTTCGGGACAGCCCCACAGATACGCAGTATTTT. Encoded protein: CASSVVSVRDSPTDTQYF.

The chain employs TRBV9 and TRBJ1-4, with 7 bases aligning to TRBD1. The V segment lost 0 bases and the J segment 4 bases; nucleotides outside the gene matches: 3. Per germline, CDR1 SGDLS and CDR2 YYNGEE. The CDR3 runs 15 residues. In DNA, the CDR3 is TGTGCCAGCAGCGTAGAGGCAGGGGGTAATGAAAAACTGTTTTTT. Encoded protein: CASSVEAGGNEKLFF.

The V call is TRBV29-1, the J call TRBJ2-3, with 7 bases aligning to TRBD2. The junction had 4 bases not matched to a gene; V was cut back by 4 bases and J by 3 bases. Germline V gene sequence: CDR1 SQVTM, CDR2 ANQGSEA. CDR3 size: 13 residues. The CDR3, as DNA: TGCAGCGTTGGCGGACTAGTAACAGATACGCAGTATTTT. It specifies CSVGGLVTDTQYF.

The chain is built from TRBV7-9 and TRBJ2-1, with 11 bases identical to TRBD1. Trimming at V came to 5 bases and at J to 8 bases, leaving 11 bases not matched to a gene. From germline, CDR1 is SEHNR and CDR2 FQNEAQ (reference sequence). The CDR3 consists of 16 residues. The CDR3 nucleotides read TGTGCCAGCAGCATAACCGGGACAGGGGGGAAGGATGAGCAGTTCTTC. Translation gives CASSITGTGGKDEQFF.

The CDR3: CASSPGTSGVRNEQFF. In nucleotides, the CDR3 is TGTGCCAGCAGCCCTGGGACTAGCGGGGTTAGGAATGAGCAGTTCTTC. The gene calls are TRBV27 and TRBJ2-1; TRBD2 matches 13 bases. The CDR3 covers 16 residues. V shed 6 bases and J 7 bases; nucleotides not matched to a gene: 9. From germline, CDR1 is MNHEY and CDR2 SMNVEV (reference sequence).

The V call is TRBV10-1, the J call TRBJ1-1; 7 bases are shared with TRBD1. Germline-derived CDR1 and CDR2 are WNHNN and SYGVQD (reference sequence). V shed 2 bases, J shed 11 bases, and the junction held 8 bases outside the gene matches. The CDR3 is made up of 13 amino acids. CDR3 residues: CASSEGGQLGAFF. DNA for the CDR3: TGCGCCAGCAGTGAGGGGGGACAGTTAGGCGCTTTCTTT.

J is TRBJ1-6 and V is TRBV4-2, with 7 bases aligning to TRBD1. The J segment lost 3 bases and the V segment lost 1 base, leaving 3 bases of the junction unmatched. Germline V gene sequence: CDR1 LGHNA, CDR2 YNFKEQ. CDR3 length: 16 amino acids. CDR3 amino acids: CASSQGAGGYNSPLHF. The DNA for the CDR3 is TGTGCCAGCAGCCAAGGGGCAGGGGGCTATAATTCACCCCTCCACTTT.

The chain carries TRBV6-5 and TRBJ1-3, with 9 bases lining up with TRBD1. The CDR3 has 15 residues. The junction had 9 bases not matched to a gene; V was cut back by 6 bases and J by 6 bases. Germline V gives CDR1 MNHEY, CDR2 SVGAGI. CDR3 loop: CASRHGGTGINTIYF. The CDR3 nucleotides are TGTGCCAGCAGGCATGGGGGGACAGGGATAAACACCATATATTTT.

The rearrangement links TRBV6-5 to TRBJ1-2; D is possibly TRBD1 (5 bases). The germline CDR1 and CDR2 sequences are MNHEY and SVGAGI. The CDR3 consists of 13 residues. The V end was cut by 6 bases, the J end by 8 bases, with 16 bases between. CDR3 sequence reads: CASSPWGGEGYTF. Written as DNA, the CDR3 is TGTGCCAGCAGCCCCTGGGGGGGGGAGGGCTACACCTTC.

The rearrangement links TRBV27 to TRBJ1-5; 7 bases map to TRBD1. Trimming cost V 4 bases and J 3 bases; bases outside gene matches: 9. The germline V gene has CDR1 MNHEY and CDR2 SMNVEV (reference sequence). The CDR3 is 16 residues long. The chain's CDR3 is CASSSYQGQVNQPQHF. For the CDR3, the DNA is TGTGCCAGCAGTTCCTACCAAGGACAGGTCAATCAGCCCCAGCATTTT.

The V call is TRBV10-3, the J call TRBJ1-5; D uncertain. V was shortened by 2 bases and J by 4 bases, with 9 bases between the two germline ends. CDR3 length: 14 residues. The germline V gene encodes CDR1 ENHRY and CDR2 SYGVKD. CDR3 sequence reads: CAISEVHGNQPQHF. CDR3 in DNA: TGTGCCATCAGTGAGGTACACGGGAATCAGCCCCAGCATTTT.

This clone was detected only a few times. V is TRBV30 and J is TRBJ1-6, with D unresolved. The CDR3 has 14 residues. V lost 1 base, J lost 8 bases, and 12 bases lay in between. Germline V gives CDR1 GTSNPN, CDR2 SVGIG (reference sequence). This CDR3 reads CAWSAERMDSPLHF. CDR3 DNA sequence: TGTGCCTGGAGTGCGGAGAGAATGGATTCACCCCTCCACTTT.

The chain combines TRBV27 with TRBJ2-5, with 13 bases that match TRBD2. Germline CDR1 and CDR2: MNHEY and SMNVEV (reference sequence). V lost 7 bases to trimming and J lost 3 bases; unmatched junction nucleotides: 5. The CDR3 covers 15 residues. CDR3 DNA: TGTGCCAGCACCCCCGGGACTAGCGGGAAAGAGACCCAGTACTTC. Encoded protein: CASTPGTSGKETQYF.

The rearrangement uses TRBV5-1 and TRBJ2-7, with D perhaps TRBD1 (5 bases). Germline V gene data show CDR1 as SGHRS and CDR2 as YFSETQ. The CDR3 length is 17 residues. The V end was cut by 0 bases, the J end by 7 bases, with 23 bases between. The CDR3 DNA reads TGCGCCAGCAGCTTGGTTCCAGGGCAGGCCCCGTTGGGGGAGCAGTACTTC. Its translation: CASSLVPGQAPLGEQYF.

This chain uses TRBV11-2 with TRBJ2-1; possible D gene TRBD1, 6 bases. CDR3 size: 15 residues. Deletions cut 2 bases from V and 7 bases from J, with 15 bases between. Germline V gene data show CDR1 as SGHAT and CDR2 as FQNNGV. The CDR3 DNA is TGTGCCAGCAGCTTATGGGGGCTCGGGGTTAATGAGCAGTTCTTC. Translating gives CASSLWGLGVNEQFF.

The table lists this clone with a count of one. V and J are TRBV7-6 and TRBJ2-7; D might be TRBD1 (5 bases). Trimming removed 5 bases at V and 4 bases at J, with 15 bases between. Germline V lookup: CDR1 SGHVS, CDR2 FNYEAQ. The CDR3 is 14 amino acids. CDR3 sequence: CASSPRQSRYEQYF. The CDR3 region has the DNA TGTGCCAGCAGCCCTCGACAGAGCCGGTACGAGCAGTACTTC.

The chain has TRBV2 and TRBJ2-1; TRBD2 aligns across 10 bases. Germline V gene sequence: CDR1 SNHLY, CDR2 FYNNEI. The CDR3 loop spans 15 amino acids. With 7 bases clipped from V and 6 bases from J, the junction kept 9 bases outside the gene matches. Here the CDR3 reads CASTGQGLASNEQFF. The CDR3 coding sequence is TGTGCCAGCACCGGCCAGGGACTAGCGTCCAATGAGCAGTTCTTC.

This chain links TRBV18 with TRBJ2-1; 7 nucleotides line up with TRBD1. CDR3 length: 15 residues. The ends lost 2 bases at V and 4 bases at J; junction bases unmatched: 5. The V gene's germline CDR1 is KGHSH and CDR2 LQKENI. As DNA, the CDR3 is TGTGCCAGCTCACCAGGACAGGCGGAATACAATGAGCAGTTCTTC. Translated, it gives CASSPGQAEYNEQFF.

The chain joins TRBV5-1 to TRBJ1-3, with D maybe TRBD1 (6 bases). V was trimmed by 2 bases and J by 4 bases, leaving 13 bases between them. Germline V gene data show CDR1 as SGHRS and CDR2 as YFSETQ. The CDR3 has 15 residues. Here the CDR3 reads CASSFGGAGGNTIYF. The CDR3, as DNA: TGCGCCAGCAGCTTTGGGGGCGCGGGCGGAAACACCATATATTTT. Together with reference TRBV5-1 and TRBJ1-3, the CDR3 gives the full variable domain: KAGVTQTPRYLIKTRGQQVTLSCSPISGHRSVSWYQQTPGQGLQFLFEYFSETQRNKGNFPGRFSGRQFSNSRSEMNVSTLELGDSALYLCASSFGGAGGNTIYFGEGSWLTVV.